A selection of T cell receptor beta chains follows, all from one sample in a study of regulatory T cells in long-lasting Graves disease. TCRdb reprocessed the multiplex PCR reads via MiXCR and lists one record per CDR3 protein. Here the sample spans roughly 430,000 distinct CDR3 sequences, roughly a fifth being singletons. The sequencing here drew on peripheral blood mononuclear cells (PBMCs), taken when the disease was refractory, from a patient treated with antithyroid drugs. The receptors were gathered from a female donor with Graves disease. Both conserved end residues are part of each CDR3. A D gene is named only where the DNA matches it firmly. Only some rows state a clone size, as once, few, many or a class for expanded clones.

CDR3	DNA	D	size	length	V	J
CASSSLREGKRETQYF	TGTGCCAGCAGCTCGCTGCGGGAGGGAAAAAGGGAGACCCAGTACTTC	TRBD2	many	16	TRBV11-2	TRBJ2-5
CASSAVLSPTQETQYF	TGTGCCAGCAGCGCAGTACTCAGCCCGACCCAAGAGACCCAGTACTTC	NA	many	16	TRBV2	TRBJ2-5
CAPKRLGRHYGYTF	TGTGCCCCCAAGCGCCTAGGGCGTCACTATGGCTACACTTTC	NA	NA	14	TRBV5-5	TRBJ1-2
CASSAGQGGEQYF	TGTGCCAGCAGCGCGGGACAGGGAGGCGAGCAGTACTTC	TRBD1	NA	13	TRBV9	TRBJ2-7
CAISERFSFGDTQYF	TGTGCCATCAGTGAGAGGTTTTCGTTCGGGGATACGCAGTATTTT	NA	few	15	TRBV10-3	TRBJ2-3
CASSLGAWGESEQYF	TGCGCCAGCAGCTTGGGGGCCTGGGGTGAAAGCGAGCAGTACTTC	NA	NA	15	TRBV5-1	TRBJ2-7
CASSLTAGMSGNTIYF	TGTGCCAGCAGCTTGACTGCGGGAATGTCTGGAAACACCATATATTTT	NA	NA	16	TRBV11-2	TRBJ1-3
CASSLVGVHSPLHF	TGTGCCAGCAGCTTAGTAGGTGTTCACTCACCCCTCCACTTT	NA	once	14	TRBV7-2	TRBJ1-6
CASSPRDSTRETQYF	TGTGCCAGCAGTCCCCGGGACAGCACCAGGGAGACCCAGTACTTC	TRBD1	many	15	TRBV2	TRBJ2-5
CASSFDRSTGELFF	TGTGCCAGCAGTTTCGATCGGTCCACCGGGGAGCTGTTTTTT	NA	many	14	TRBV28	TRBJ2-2
CSTGKNTEAFF	TGCAGTACGGGGAAGAACACTGAAGCTTTCTTT	NA	NA	11	TRBV20-1	TRBJ1-1
CATSRGTGGVEKLFF	TGTGCCACCAGCAGAGGGACAGGGGGAGTTGAAAAACTGTTTTTT	TRBD1	many	15	TRBV15	TRBJ1-4
CASRQGYQNTEPFF	TGTGCCAGTAGACAGGGGTACCAGAACACTGAACCTTTCTTT	TRBD1	many	14	TRBV19	TRBJ1-1
CASSPTGGLTDTQYF	TGTGCCAGCAGTCCGACAGGGGGCCTTACAGATACGCAGTATTTT	TRBD1	NA	15	TRBV12-3/TRBV12-4	TRBJ2-3
CASSQVAANTGELFF	TGTGCCAGCAGCCAAGTAGCAGCGAACACCGGGGAGCTGTTTTTT	NA	few	15	TRBV3-1	TRBJ2-2
CASSQRLAASQETQYF	TGTGCCAGCAGCCAACGACTAGCGGCTTCTCAAGAGACCCAGTACTTC	TRBD2	NA	16	TRBV3-1	TRBJ2-5
CASGGQGSTGELFF	TGTGCCAGCGGGGGACAGGGGAGTACCGGGGAGCTGTTTTTT	TRBD1	few	14	TRBV2	TRBJ2-2
CASSRTGGADTEAFF	TGTGCCAGCAGCAGGACAGGGGGCGCGGACACTGAAGCTTTCTTT	TRBD1	NA	15	TRBV2	TRBJ1-1
CASSLNGDRGYEQYF	TGTGCCAGCAGTTTAAACGGGGACAGGGGCTACGAGCAGTACTTC	TRBD1	NA	15	TRBV27	TRBJ2-7
CASSQKASTTYEQYF	TGTGCCAGCAGCCAGAAGGCTAGTACTACCTACGAGCAGTACTTC	NA	few	15	TRBV7-3	TRBJ2-7
CASSEGQGSYEQYF	TGTGCCAGCAGTGAAGGACAGGGTAGCTACGAGCAGTACTTC	TRBD1	NA	14	TRBV6-1	TRBJ2-7
CSARAAPGTGGSPLHF	TGCAGTGCTAGAGCCGCTCCCGGGACAGGCGGATCACCCCTCCACTTT	TRBD1	few	16	TRBV20-1	TRBJ1-6
CASSVPSATGAKNIQYF	TGTGCCAGCAGCGTTCCCTCCGCGACAGGGGCCAAAAACATTCAGTACTTC	TRBD1	NA	17	TRBV7-8	TRBJ2-4
CAVAGESNTGELFF	TGTGCCGTGGCAGGCGAATCGAACACCGGGGAGCTGTTTTTT	NA	many	14	TRBV28	TRBJ2-2
CASSPPGQGNLGYTF	TGTGCCAGTAGTCCTCCCGGGCAGGGGAATCTTGGCTACACCTTC	NA	few	15	TRBV19	TRBJ1-2
CASTGGGAGEKLFF	TGTGCCAGCACCGGGGGAGGGGCAGGGGAAAAACTGTTTTTT	NA	few	14	TRBV6-2/TRBV6-3	TRBJ1-4
CASTGEVPYEQYF	TGTGCGAGCACCGGGGAGGTTCCCTACGAGCAGTACTTC	NA	NA	13	TRBV7-9	TRBJ2-7
CASRPRTSGSYNEQFF	TGTGCCAGCAGGCCTCGGACTAGCGGGAGCTACAATGAGCAGTTCTTC	TRBD2	NA	16	TRBV2	TRBJ2-1
CASSNGDRRTGELFF	TGTGCCAGCAGTAACGGGGACAGAAGAACCGGGGAGCTGTTTTTT	TRBD1	many	15	TRBV2	TRBJ2-2
CAGKRAFGETQYF	TGTGCCGGAAAGCGGGCTTTCGGAGAGACCCAGTACTTC	NA	many	13	TRBV2	TRBJ2-5
CASSQDLPSGVYEQYF	TGCGCCAGCAGCCAAGATCTTCCTAGTGGAGTATACGAGCAGTACTTC	NA	NA	16	TRBV4-1	TRBJ2-7
CASGYRGLGGELFF	TGTGCCAGCGGTTACAGGGGGCTTGGCGGGGAGCTGTTTTTT	TRBD1	few	14	TRBV6-5	TRBJ2-2
CASTRSGGRAPTEQYF	TGTGCCAGCACCCGTTCAGGGGGGAGGGCCCCAACCGAGCAGTACTTC	NA	NA	16	TRBV27	TRBJ2-7
CASSEYFDRGIYGYTF	TGTGCCAGCAGTGAATATTTCGACAGGGGGATCTATGGCTACACCTTC	TRBD1	NA	16	TRBV25-1	TRBJ1-2
CASTQGEYGYTF	TGTGCCAGCACCCAGGGGGAGTATGGCTACACCTTC	TRBD1	few	12	TRBV6-1	TRBJ1-2
CASSFSVGNYGYTF	TGTGCCAGCAGTTTTTCTGTGGGAAACTATGGCTACACCTTC	NA	many	14	TRBV12-3/TRBV12-4	TRBJ1-2
CASSTGQGYKETQYF	TGTGCCAGCAGTACGGGACAGGGGTATAAAGAGACCCAGTACTTC	TRBD1	many	15	TRBV28	TRBJ2-5
CASSDTFYNSPLHF	TGTGCCAGCAGCGACACCTTCTATAATTCACCCCTCCACTTT	NA	many	14	TRBV6-2/TRBV6-3	TRBJ1-6